Sequencing of this TCR beta chain was carried out in a study of CD4 T cell repertoires in COVID-19. Study as a whole: After more than eight days of IL-2 expansion, CFSE-low cells were relabeled and restimulated with other coronavirus spikes. Findings and limits, study-wide: Two or all three memory subsets shared several highly expanded SARS-CoV-2-reactive clonotypes.

Unmatched junction bases numbered 5, after V lost 4 bases and J lost 4 bases. This CDR3 is 15 amino acids long. CDR1 is SGHRS and CDR2 is YFSETQ in the germline V gene. Only in-frame clones appear in the TCRdb table, and some are missing; sequencing was by immunoSEQ multiplex PCR. Of about 75,000 clones detected, around four fifths appear once; the ten largest clones hold approximately 0.6%. With regard to this clone: The antigen is not known.

Mild-to-severe COVID-19 survivors were the donors. Sequencing was performed on CD4+ T cells from peripheral blood, taken after recovery from COVID-19. The source of this sequence is a human donor who had COVID-19. The rearrangement uses TRBV5-1 and TRBJ2-2; 9 positions agree with TRBD1. CDR3 sequence: CASSAGQGLTGELFF. The CDR3 DNA reads TGCGCCAGCAGCGCCGGACAGGGGCTCACCGGGGAGCTGTTTTTT.